This T cell receptor beta chain originates from a study of beta chain features in type 1 diabetes. Findings and limits, study-wide: Type 1 diabetes patients showed fewer insertions and more deletions at VDJ junctions. The naive, central memory and Treg TCRB repertoires showed an apparent similarity that was greater among patients than among healthy donors. Over-representation of high TCR-expressing cells was a possible consequence of cDNA sequencing.

Expressed TCRB transcripts were sequenced because the isolated RNA had all been reverse transcribed beforehand. Data came from immunoSEQ multiplex PCR; TCRdb stores just in-frame clones and leaves some out. The table records approximately 38,000 clones, roughly 67% of them present only once. Comment on this clone: Its antigen remains unidentified.

Germline CDR1 is SGHAT and CDR2 is FQDESV (reference sequence). The CDR3 runs 16 residues. V gave up 6 bases and J gave up 9 bases, with 24 bases separating them. Naive, central memory, regulatory and stem cell-like memory cells within the CD4+ compartment were sorted using CD45RO/CCR7/CD25/CD127/CD95/CD27. This chain uses TRBV11-1 with TRBJ2-1, with a possible D match to TRBD2 (6 bases). The sequence was obtained from a woman in her 30s in good health. The sample consisted of Tregs from blood. DNA for the CDR3: TGTGCCAGCAGTCCCCGTTGGGGCGGGGTTCGAAGTGAGCAGTTCTTC. It yields the protein CASSPRWGGVRSEQFF. The full variable domain, completed using reference TRBV11-1 and TRBJ2-1, is EAEVAQSPRYKITEKSQAVAFWCDPISGHATLYWYRQILGQGPELLVQFQDESVVDDSQLPKDRFSAERLKGVDSTLKIQPAELGDSAMYLCASSPRWGGVRSEQFFGPGTRLTVL.